A single sample is the source of the 6 T cell receptor beta chains below, sequenced in a study of cytomegalovirus exposure and HLA in healthy donors. Amplification used 60 Vbeta primers and 13 Jbeta primers. Repertoires were generated with immunoSEQ multiplex PCR, while TCRdb's copy carries only in-frame clones and drops some. Seen in this sample are about 84,000 clones; the ten most common clones hold 0.5% to 0.65%. Sequenced input: PBMCs. Every receptor here comes from a man between 50 and 59 years old in good health and CMV-seronegative.

V is TRBV7-9 and J is TRBJ1-5; 8 bases fit TRBD1. J gave up 6 bases and V 5 bases, and 6 bases lay outside the gene matches. There are 14 residues in the CDR3. Looked up from germline, CDR1 is SEHNR and CDR2 is FQNEAQ (reference sequence). The CDR3, as DNA: TGTGCCAGCAGCCCCCAGGGGGCGAGTCAGCCCCAGCATTTT. Protein: CASSPQGASQPQHF.

This sequence joins TRBV28 and TRBJ1-6, with 8 bases identical to TRBD1. CDR1 is MDHEN and CDR2 is SYDVKM in the germline V gene. The CDR3 totals 16 residues. The J segment lost 5 bases and the V segment lost 3 bases, leaving 6 bases of the junction unmatched. The CDR3 loop reads CASSFRTGKNNSPLHF. The CDR3 coding sequence is TGTGCCAGCAGTTTCCGGACAGGGAAGAATAATTCACCCCTCCACTTT. Supplemented by reference TRBV28 and TRBJ1-6, the full variable domain reads DVKVTQSSRYLVKRTGEKVFLECVQDMDHENMFWYRQDPGLGLRLIYFSYDVKMKEKGDIPEGYSVSREKKERFSLILESASTNQTSMYLCASSFRTGKNNSPLHFGNGTRLTVT.

V and J are TRBV9 and TRBJ2-7, with D maybe TRBD2 (5 bases). The CDR3 covers 12 residues. V dropped 6 bases and J dropped 5 bases, with 12 bases sitting between them. Germline values: CDR1 SGDLS, CDR2 YYNGEE. The CDR3 DNA reads TGTGCCAGCACCGGACTGGAGGACGAGCAGTACTTC. This sequence encodes CASTGLEDEQYF.

The V call is TRBV5-1, the J call TRBJ2-1; D gene ambiguous. Trimming took 1 base from V and 1 from J, leaving 9 bases between them. CDR1 SGHRS and CDR2 YFSETQ come from the germline V gene. This CDR3 comprises 15 residues. CDR3 bases: TGCGCCAGCAGCTTGAACTCCTATTCCTACAATGAGCAGTTCTTC. This codes for CASSLNSYSYNEQFF.

The rearrangement uses TRBV6-5 and TRBJ1-2; perhaps TRBD1 as D (5 bases). CDR3 length equals 13 residues. Between the trimmed V and J ends, which lost 7 bases and 2 bases, there was a span of 11 bases. In germline, CDR1 is MNHEY, CDR2 SVGAGI. This CDR3 is CASTDRPNYGYTF. CDR3 nucleotides: TGTGCCAGCACCGACAGACCCAACTATGGCTACACCTTC.

The chain couples TRBV6-5 to TRBJ2-3; the D gene is possibly TRBD1 (6 bases). Germline V gene data show CDR1 as MNHEY and CDR2 as SVGAGI. V dropped 6 bases and J dropped 3 bases, with 16 bases sitting between them. This CDR3 comprises 15 residues. In DNA, the CDR3 is TGTGCCAGCAGAAGCAAGGGGGTTGGGACAGATACGCAGTATTTT. Protein sequence: CASRSKGVGTDTQYF.